This paragraph covers one T cell receptor beta chain sequence. The primer mix had 60 Vbeta and 13 Jbeta primers. Profiling relied on immunoSEQ multiplex PCR, and the TCRdb table lists in-frame clones only, not all of them. The table lists 200,000 or so clones, approximately 78% of them singletons, with 6.5% in the top ten. At collection, donors were nominally healthy, but unrecorded immune exposures were probable. The entry originates in a study of cytomegalovirus exposure and HLA in healthy donors. The CDR3 sequence is 16 residues long. V gave up 6 bases and J gave up 5 bases; unmatched junction bases: 11. The germline V gene encodes CDR1 SQVTM and CDR2 ANQGSEA.

This sequence originates from a woman aged 45-65 years in good health and CMV-seropositive. This rearrangement joins TRBV29-1 to TRBJ2-1; 12 bases align to TRBD2. Source material: PBMCs. CDR3 DNA sequence: TGCAGCGTCCACCCCAGACTAGCGGGAGAAAACAATGAGCAGTTCTTC. Protein sequence: CSVHPRLAGENNEQFF.